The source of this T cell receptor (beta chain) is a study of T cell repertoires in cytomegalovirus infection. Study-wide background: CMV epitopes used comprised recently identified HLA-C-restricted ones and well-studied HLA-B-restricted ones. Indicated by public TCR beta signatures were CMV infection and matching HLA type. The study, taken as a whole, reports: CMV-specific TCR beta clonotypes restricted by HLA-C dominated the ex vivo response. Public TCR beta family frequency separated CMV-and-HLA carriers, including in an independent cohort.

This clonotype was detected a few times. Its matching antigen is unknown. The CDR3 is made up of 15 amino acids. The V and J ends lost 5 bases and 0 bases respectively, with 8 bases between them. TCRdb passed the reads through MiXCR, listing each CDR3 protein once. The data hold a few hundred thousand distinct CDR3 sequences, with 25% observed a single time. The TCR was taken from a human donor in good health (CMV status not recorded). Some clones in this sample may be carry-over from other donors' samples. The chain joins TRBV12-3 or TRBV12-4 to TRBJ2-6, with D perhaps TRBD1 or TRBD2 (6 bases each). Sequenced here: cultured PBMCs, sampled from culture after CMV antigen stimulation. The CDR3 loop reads CASSGGGSGANVLTF. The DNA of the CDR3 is TGTGCCAGCAGTGGAGGGGGCTCTGGGGCCAACGTCCTGACTTTC.